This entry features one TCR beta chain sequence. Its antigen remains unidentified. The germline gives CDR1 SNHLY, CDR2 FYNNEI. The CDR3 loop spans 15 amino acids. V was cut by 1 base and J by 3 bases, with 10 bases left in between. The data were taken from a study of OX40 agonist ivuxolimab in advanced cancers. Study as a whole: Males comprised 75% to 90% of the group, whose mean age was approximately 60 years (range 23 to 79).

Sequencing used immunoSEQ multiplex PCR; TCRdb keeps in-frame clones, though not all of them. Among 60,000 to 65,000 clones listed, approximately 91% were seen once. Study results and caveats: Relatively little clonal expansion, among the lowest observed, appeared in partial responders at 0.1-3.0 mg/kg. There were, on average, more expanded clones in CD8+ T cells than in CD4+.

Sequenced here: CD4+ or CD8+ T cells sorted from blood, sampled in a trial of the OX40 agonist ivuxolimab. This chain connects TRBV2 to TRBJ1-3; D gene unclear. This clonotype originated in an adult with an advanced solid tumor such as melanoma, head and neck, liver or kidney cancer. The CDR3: CASSEEAGFGNTIYF. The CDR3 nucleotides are TGTGCCAGCAGTGAAGAAGCAGGTTTTGGAAACACCATATATTTT.